This entry lists 10 T cell receptor beta chains sequenced from one sample in a study of T cell changes during pregnancy in multiple sclerosis. The assay was immunoSEQ multiplex PCR, and TCRdb's table has in-frame clones only and misses some. The table has 35,000 to 40,000 clones, just over 90% seen once. The sample was CD4+ T cells from peripheral blood mononuclear cells, taken in the third trimester of pregnancy. These receptors came from a female donor in good health, enrolled as a control in a pregnancy study.

V and J are TRBV7-8 and TRBJ2-7, with D unresolved. The CDR3 sequence is 13 residues long. V was trimmed by 4 bases and J by 2 bases, leaving 9 bases between them. Germline CDR1 is SGHVS and CDR2 is FQNEAQ. CDR3 region: CASSSSVTYEQYF. In DNA form, the CDR3 reads TGTGCCAGCAGCTCCTCCGTTACCTACGAGCAGTACTTC.

The rearrangement joins TRBV2 to TRBJ2-7; 9 bases map to TRBD2. This CDR3 region has 18 residues. With 6 bases clipped from V and 4 bases from J, the junction kept 19 bases outside the gene matches. Germline lookup yields CDR1 SNHLY and CDR2 FYNNEI. The CDR3 region has the DNA TGTGCCAGCAGCCAGCCTTCGTCGGGCGGGAGGGCCGGGTACGAGCAGTACTTC. Translated: CASSQPSSGGRAGYEQYF.

The chain joins TRBV30 to TRBJ1-2; D not certain. The CDR3 extends over 12 amino acids. Trimming pared 5 bases from V and 9 bases from J, leaving 16 bases between. From germline, CDR1 is GTSNPN and CDR2 SVGIG (reference sequence). Here the CDR3 reads CAWEDGKTSYTF. In DNA form, the CDR3 reads TGTGCCTGGGAGGACGGGAAAACGAGCTACACCTTC.

The chain joins TRBV5-5 to TRBJ1-4; 8 nucleotides agree with TRBD1. The CDR3 has 14 residues. CDR1 is SGHKS and CDR2 is YYEKEE in the germline V gene (reference sequence). V lost 3 bases and J lost 8; bases outside the gene matches: 6. DNA of the CDR3: TGTGCCAGCAGCTCGGGACAGGTTAGGGAAAAACTGTTTTTT. Its translation is CASSSGQVREKLFF.

The chain joins TRBV28 to TRBJ2-7; 8 bases agree with TRBD1. CDR1 is MDHEN and CDR2 is SYDVKM in the germline V gene. The CDR3 loop spans 13 amino acids. V trimming: 6 bases; J trimming: 7 bases; junction bases outside the gene matches: 8. The CDR3 region is CASRTTGVGEQYF. CDR3 in DNA: TGTGCCAGCAGAACGACAGGGGTGGGTGAGCAGTACTTC.

V is TRBV18 and J is TRBJ2-5; unclear D gene. Trimming took off 0 bases at V and 1 base at J, with 6 bases between the two ends. The CDR3 runs to 14 residues. Germline CDR1 is KGHSH and CDR2 is LQKENI. The CDR3, as DNA: TGTGCCAGCTCACCACCGGGCGCCCAAGAGACCCAGTACTTC. This encodes CASSPPGAQETQYF.

The sample holds a few counts of this clone. One end of the junction varies from germline; a read error may be responsible. The rearrangement uses TRBV11-2 and TRBJ2-7; no firm D call. CDR1 SGHAT and CDR2 FQNNGV come from the germline V gene. The CDR3 runs 12 residues. The CDR3 here is CASSFDRLEEYF. CDR3 in DNA: TGTGCCAGCAGCTTTGACCGGCTCGAGGAGTACTTC.

This chain connects TRBV18 to TRBJ2-3, with D perhaps matching TRBD2 (6 bases). The germline V and J ends were trimmed by 2 bases and 6 bases, with 9 bases remaining between them. Germline CDR1 is KGHSH and CDR2 is LQKENI. The CDR3 is made up of 13 amino acids. CDR3 bases: TGTGCCAGCTCACCATCGGAGGGGGATACGCAGTATTTT. Its translation: CASSPSEGDTQYF.

The CDR3 coding sequence is TGTGCCAGTAGTTCCCAAAACACCGGGGAGCTGTTTTTT. Translating gives CASSSQNTGELFF. The chain links TRBV19 to TRBJ2-2; D not resolved. Germline assignment: CDR1 LNHDA and CDR2 SQIVND (reference sequence). V was shortened by 5 bases and J by 2 bases, with 6 bases between the two germline ends. The CDR3 length is 13 residues.

The rearrangement joins TRBV18 to TRBJ2-3, with D perhaps TRBD2 (5 bases). CDR1 is KGHSH, CDR2 LQKENI, per germline. The germline V and J ends were trimmed by 2 bases and 6 bases, with 15 bases remaining between them. This CDR3 has 15 amino acids. The DNA for the CDR3 is TGTGCCAGCTCACCAGAGTTGGGCTGGAGGGATACGCAGTATTTT. Amino acid sequence: CASSPELGWRDTQYF. Filled out from reference TRBV18 and TRBJ2-3, the complete variable domain reads NAGVMQNPRHLVRRRGQEARLRCSPMKGHSHVYWYRQLPEEGLKFMVYLQKENIIDESGMPKERFSAEFPKEGPSILRIQQVVRGDSAAYFCASSPELGWRDTQYFGPGTRLTVL.